This TCR beta chain emerged from a study of CD8 T cells in Susac syndrome. Reverse transcription of about 0.45 to 1 ug RNA was performed with random hexamers. In TCRdb, the immunoSEQ multiplex PCR reads were re-called with MiXCR into one record per CDR3 protein. The sample lists about 130,000 distinct CDR3 sequences; nearly 95% were seen once. TEMRA cells were enriched by FACS, and CD4+ and CD8+ T cells were negatively isolated. The sequence was obtained from a human donor in good health. Material for sequencing was CD4+ T cells from PBMCs.

The DNA for the CDR3 is TGTGCCAGCAGCTTACGCCATGCGGCAGATACGCAGTATTTT. Its protein product is CASSLRHAADTQYF. The chain has TRBV13 and TRBJ2-3; D not resolved. Trimming left V 2 bases short and J 4 bases short, with 10 bases between. CDR3 length: 14 amino acids. Germline CDR1 reads PRHDT; CDR2 reads FYEKMQ (reference sequence).